What follows are 15 T cell receptor beta chains derived from one specimen sequenced in a study of blood T cell repertoires in COVID-19. Method: immunoSEQ multiplex PCR; TCRdb's copy keeps in-frame clones and lacks some. The table has approximately 230,000 clones, around four fifths seen once. Material: peripheral blood. The receptor set was obtained from a man at least 80 years old with acute or convalescent COVID-19.

V gene TRBV6-1 combines with J gene TRBJ1-2, with D possibly matching TRBD1 (5 bases). The CDR3 covers 14 residues. The V and J ends lost 0 bases and 4 bases respectively, with 9 bases between them. The germline V gene encodes CDR1 MNHNS and CDR2 SASEGT. CDR3 DNA: TGTGCCAGCAGTGAAGCGGGGGAGGTCTATGGCTACACCTTC. Its translation: CASSEAGEVYGYTF.

The rearrangement joins TRBV6-2 or TRBV6-3 to TRBJ1-5; no clear D gene. The germline gives CDR1 MNHEY, CDR2 SVGEGT. The CDR3 spans 15 residues. V was trimmed by 2 bases and J by 3 bases, leaving 11 bases between them. The DNA of the CDR3 is TGTGCCAGCAGTTACGGTAGCAGCCCCAATCAGCCCCAGCATTTT. It specifies CASSYGSSPNQPQHF.

The CDR3 coding sequence is TGTGCCAGCAGCTTGGGACAGGGGGCGTACAATGAGCAGTTCTTC. This translates into CASSLGQGAYNEQFF. This rearrangement joins TRBV7-2 to TRBJ2-1, with 12 bases aligning to TRBD1. The CDR3 is 15 amino acids. Unmatched junction bases numbered 1, after V lost 3 bases and J lost 4 bases. In germline, CDR1 is SGHTA, CDR2 FQGNSA.

This clone was seen only a few times. The gene calls are TRBV19 and TRBJ2-1; the match to TRBD2 covers 11 bases. Per the germline V gene, CDR1 is LNHDA and CDR2 is SQIVND (reference sequence). Trimming took 6 bases from V and 7 from J; bases not matched to a gene: 8. This CDR3 is 15 amino acids long. The DNA for the CDR3 is TGTGCCAGTAGCACGTTGACTAGCGGGACAAATGAGCAGTTCTTC. Protein product: CASSTLTSGTNEQFF.

The J gene is TRBJ2-7, the V gene TRBV11-1; 9 positions match TRBD1. The CDR3 contains 16 residues. Germline assignment: CDR1 SGHAT and CDR2 FQDESV (reference sequence). Trimming took 10 bases from V and 5 from J; bases not matched to a gene: 18. The CDR3 DNA is TGTGCCACCGGAAGCATACCGGGACAGGGTCTACACGAGCAGTACTTC. Its translation is CATGSIPGQGLHEQYF.

The chain couples TRBV28 to TRBJ1-5, with D possibly being TRBD1 (6 bases). V gave up 8 bases and J gave up 6 bases, with 14 bases separating them. Germline V gene lookup returns CDR1 MDHEN and CDR2 SYDVKM. This CDR3 has 13 amino acids. The CDR3 DNA is TGTGCCAGCTTACAGGGAAGGAGTCAGCCCCAGCATTTT. It specifies CASLQGRSQPQHF. The complete variable domain, with remaining parts taken from reference TRBV28 and TRBJ1-5, reads DVKVTQSSRYLVKRTGEKVFLECVQDMDHENMFWYRQDPGLGLRLIYFSYDVKMKEKGDIPEGYSVSREKKERFSLILESASTNQTSMYLCASLQGRSQPQHFGDGTRLSIL.

The chain couples TRBV19 to TRBJ2-1; 13 bases match TRBD2. This CDR3 comprises 16 residues. The germline V gene has CDR1 LNHDA and CDR2 SQIVND (reference sequence). The J segment lost 7 bases and the V segment lost 1 base, leaving 4 bases of the junction unmatched. The CDR3 DNA reads TGTGCCAGTAGTATAGGCGGGACTAGCGGGGCTAATGAGCAGTTCTTC. This codes for CASSIGGTSGANEQFF.

This chain connects TRBV6-5 to TRBJ1-1; tentative D call: TRBD1 (5 bases). The germline V gene encodes CDR1 MNHEY and CDR2 SVGAGI. CDR3 length equals 11 residues. Trimming pared 9 bases from V and 5 bases from J, leaving 10 bases between. The CDR3 nucleotides are TGTGCCAGTGCAGGGTATACTGAAGCTTTCTTT. It codes for CASAGYTEAFF.

Concerning this clone: Distinct nucleotide sequences in the sample also encode this CDR3. The V call is TRBV5-1, the J call TRBJ2-5, with D perhaps TRBD2 (5 bases). V dropped 3 bases and J dropped 1 base, with 7 bases sitting between them. This CDR3 region has 13 residues. Germline V gene lookup returns CDR1 SGHRS and CDR2 YFSETQ. The chain's CDR3 is CASSWTGQETQYF. CDR3 sequence (DNA): TGCGCCAGCAGCTGGACTGGCCAAGAGACCCAGTACTTC.

This chain uses TRBV3-1 (or the pseudogene TRBV3-2) with TRBJ2-1; D is perhaps TRBD2 (6 bases). V lost 1 base, J lost 6 bases, and 13 bases lay in between. This CDR3 is built from 15 residues. Germline CDR1 reads LGHDT; CDR2 reads YNNKEL (reference sequence). The CDR3 region is CASSQVGGVRNEQFF. Written as DNA, the CDR3 is TGTGCCAGCAGCCAAGTAGGCGGGGTTCGCAATGAGCAGTTCTTC.

This chain uses TRBV18 with TRBJ1-1; 7 nucleotides align to TRBD1. The V and J ends lost 4 bases and 8 bases, in that order; junction bases with no gene match: 16. This CDR3 is 16 amino acids long. Germline values: CDR1 KGHSH, CDR2 LQKENI. The DNA for the CDR3 is TGTGCCAGCTCACAGATCACAAAGGGGGACAGTAGCGAAGCTTTCTTT. It codes for CASSQITKGDSSEAFF.

The chain employs TRBV7-3 and TRBJ2-6, with D possibly being TRBD2 (6 bases). The V end was cut by 5 bases, the J end by 1 base, with 24 bases between. From germline, CDR1 is SGHTA and CDR2 FQGTGA. The CDR3 has 20 amino acids. This chain's CDR3 is CASSPLGGLGPMSGANVLTF. The DNA for the CDR3 is TGTGCCAGCAGCCCCCTCGGGGGATTGGGACCAATGTCTGGGGCCAACGTCCTGACTTTC.

The chain is built from TRBV28 and TRBJ2-7; 11 nucleotides match TRBD2. Losses at the gene ends were 4 bases for V and 4 bases for J; bases not matched to a gene: 12. Germline V lookup: CDR1 MDHEN, CDR2 SYDVKM. The CDR3 runs to 17 residues. The CDR3 loop reads CASSSPRTSGRGYEQYF. The CDR3 nucleotides read TGTGCCAGCAGTTCCCCCCGTACTAGCGGGAGAGGTTACGAGCAGTACTTC.

This chain uses TRBV28 with TRBJ1-5, with D uncertain. This CDR3 is 14 amino acids long. The V end was cut by 7 bases, the J end by 4 bases, with 14 bases between. CDR1 is MDHEN and CDR2 is SYDVKM in the germline V gene. The CDR3, as DNA: TGTGCCAGCAACCGGGTGCTTCGAAATCAGCCCCAGCATTTT. Protein sequence: CASNRVLRNQPQHF.

This chain joins TRBV5-1 and TRBJ2-7; tentative D call: TRBD1 (6 bases). This CDR3 region has 13 residues. The V gene's germline CDR1 is SGHRS and CDR2 YFSETQ. V was shortened by 4 bases and J by 2 bases, with 10 bases between the two germline ends. CDR3 nucleotide sequence: TGCGCCAGCAGCGGCCGGACAGCCTACGAGCAGTACTTC. Its protein product is CASSGRTAYEQYF. Based on the CDR3 plus reference TRBV5-1 and TRBJ2-7, the full variable domain is KAGVTQTPRYLIKTRGQQVTLSCSPISGHRSVSWYQQTPGQGLQFLFEYFSETQRNKGNFPGRFSGRQFSNSRSEMNVSTLELGDSALYLCASSGRTAYEQYFGPGTRLTVT.